This T cell receptor (beta chain) came from a study of early T cells in non-severe SARS-CoV-2 infection. At the level of the study: Unsorted whole blood bulk RNA was sequenced, with unpaired chains. General study points: Missing private and CD4 specificities, VDJdb matching favored anti-spike CD8 responses.

Individual cDNA molecules were tagged with unique molecular identifiers. In TCRdb, the 5' RACE reads were re-called with MiXCR into one record per CDR3 protein. Of about 97,000 distinct CDR3 sequences detected, around 13% appear once; the ten largest clones hold about 6.2%. This clonotype was observed at least ten times. Antigen unknown. CDR1 and CDR2 (germline): MDHEN, SYDVKM. Trimming removed 8 bases at V and 0 bases at J, with 13 bases between. This CDR3 region has 14 residues. The chain carries TRBV28 and TRBJ2-5, with a tentative D call TRBD1 (5 bases). The receptor's source is an adult who was a healthcare worker with PCR-confirmed SARS-CoV-2 infection or an uninfected control (not recorded which). The sequenced sample consisted of whole blood. The CDR3 loop is CASFPQDNQETQYF. The CDR3 DNA reads TGTGCCAGCTTCCCCCAGGACAACCAAGAGACCCAGTACTTC.